This TCR beta chain stems from a study of blood T cell repertoires in COVID-19. The data were produced by immunoSEQ multiplex PCR, yet TCRdb's version contains in-frame clones alone and is incomplete. Of approximately 28,000 clones in the sample, 85% to 90% were seen once. Trimming left V 4 bases short and J 3 bases short, with 12 bases between. The CDR3 loop spans 13 amino acids. The germline V gene encodes CDR1 GTSNPN and CDR2 SVGIG (reference sequence). Sequenced sample: peripheral blood. The clonotype originates from a woman aged 60 to 75 with active COVID-19. The chain joins TRBV30 to TRBJ1-1; TRBD1 might be the D (6 bases). In DNA, the CDR3 is TGTGCCTGGACCGTAAACAGGGACACTGAAGCTTTCTTT. Translated, it gives CAWTVNRDTEAFF.